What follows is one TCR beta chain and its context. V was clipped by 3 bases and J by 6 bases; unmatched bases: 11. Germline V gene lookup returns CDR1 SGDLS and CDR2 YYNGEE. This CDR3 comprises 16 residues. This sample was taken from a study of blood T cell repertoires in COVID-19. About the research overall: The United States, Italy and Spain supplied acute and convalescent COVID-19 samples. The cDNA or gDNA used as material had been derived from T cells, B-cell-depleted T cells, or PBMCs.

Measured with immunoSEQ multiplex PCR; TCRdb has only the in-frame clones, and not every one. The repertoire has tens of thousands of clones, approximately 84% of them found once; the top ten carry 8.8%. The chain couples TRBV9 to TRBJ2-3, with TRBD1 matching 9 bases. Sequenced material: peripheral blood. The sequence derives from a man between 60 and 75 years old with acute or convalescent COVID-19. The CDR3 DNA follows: TGTGCCAGCAGCGCTCACAGGGGGCCCGGTTCCGATACGCAGTATTTT. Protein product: CASSAHRGPGSDTQYF.